The 23 T cell receptor beta chains reported below all come from one sample, sequenced in a study of tumor-infiltrating lymphocytes in primary liver carcinoma. It was from about 21-30 mg of unsorted bulk tissue that RNA and DNA were co-extracted. Using a constant-region primer together with ProtoScript II reverse transcriptase, TCR beta cDNA was made from approximately 0.55 ug of total RNA. TCR beta libraries came from three nested multiplex PCR rounds using slightly modified ARM-PCR. Researchers ran the first two PCR rounds for approximately 10 cycles each with TRBV1-TRBV30 forward primers and a C-beta reverse primer. TCRdb redid the calling of the multiplex PCR reads with MiXCR, one entry per CDR3 protein. The data contain under 200,000 distinct CDR3 sequences, around four fifths of them seen just once; the ten biggest clones take up less than 20%. What was sequenced was tumor tissue from primary liver carcinoma. These receptors were taken from a man aged 40-49 years with primary liver carcinoma and hepatitis B virus infection.

As for this clonotype: The junction differs from germline at one of its ends, possibly a read error. This rearrangement joins TRBV12-3 or TRBV12-4 to TRBJ2-2, with TRBD1 matching 9 bases. This CDR3 is built from 16 residues. CDR3 protein: CASSIKGTGNSGELFF. The CDR3 DNA sequence: TGTGCCAGCAGTATAAAAGGGACAGGGAACTCCGGGGAGCTGTTTTTT.

J is TRBJ2-5 and V is TRBV6-6; D tentatively fits TRBD1 or TRBD2 (5 bases each). Trimming cost V 1 base and J 5 bases, with 14 bases left between them. The CDR3 runs 15 residues. The germline V gene encodes CDR1 MNHNY and CDR2 SVGAGI (reference sequence). DNA for the CDR3: TGTGCCAGCAGTTACTTGGATGGAGGACATGAGACCCAGTACTTC. It is translated as CASSYLDGGHETQYF.

This sequence joins TRBV11-2 and TRBJ2-5; 11 bases align to TRBD2. In germline, CDR1 is SGHAT, CDR2 FQNNGV. V lost 7 bases, J lost 8 bases, and 9 bases stayed unmatched. This CDR3 is built from 14 residues. CDR3 nucleotide sequence: TGTGCCAGCACCCTAGCGGGAGGACGAGATACCCAGTACTTC. Its protein product is CASTLAGGRDTQYF.

The chain links TRBV4-2 to TRBJ2-7, with unresolved D. The CDR3 extends over 14 amino acids. V was cut by 11 bases and J by 1 base, with 18 bases left in between. From germline, CDR1 is LGHNA and CDR2 YNFKEQ. The CDR3 nucleotides are TGTGCCCGTAGCCAAGAAGCAGGATCCTACGAGCAGTACTTC. This gives the protein CARSQEAGSYEQYF.

CDR3 DNA: TGTGCCAGCAGCCACGTGCGGGACGGACGGCAGTATTTT. Translated, it gives CASSHVRDGRQYF. The chain carries TRBV6-2 or TRBV6-3 and TRBJ2-3; weak D call: TRBD2 (6 bases). Germline V gene data show CDR1 as MNHEY and CDR2 as SVGEGT. This CDR3 is 13 amino acids long. V lost 6 bases and J lost 11, with 18 bases in between.

As for this clonotype: The junction and the germline gene differ at one end; a read error may be behind it. The rearrangement links TRBV5-4 to TRBJ2-3; 9 bases are a match to TRBD2. The CDR3 totals 16 residues. From germline, CDR1 is SGHNT and CDR2 YYREEE (reference sequence). The CDR3 loop reads CISGLLAGGPTDTQNF. CDR3 in DNA: TGTATCAGTGGCTTGCTCGCGGGAGGGCCCACAGATACGCAGAATTTT. Full variable domain (remainder filled in from reference TRBV5-4 and TRBJ2-3): ETGVTQSPTHLIKTRGQQVTLRCSSQSGHNTVSWYQQALGQGPQFIFQYYREEENGRGNFPPRFSGLQFPNYSSELNVNALELDDSALYLCISGLLAGGPTDTQNFGPGTRLTVL.

A remark on this clonotype: One end of the junction varies from germline; a read error may be responsible. This chain links TRBV28 with TRBJ2-7; possibly TRBD2 for D (5 bases). CDR1 is MDHEN and CDR2 is SYDVKM in the germline V gene. This CDR3 is built from 13 residues. The CDR3 loop reads CASSGVRAYEQYF. The CDR3 nucleotides are TGTGCCAGCAGCGGGGTCCGCGCCTATGAGCAGTACTTC.

This clonotype was observed a single time. V and J are TRBV29-1 and TRBJ2-1; 7 positions match TRBD2. Germline loops: CDR1 SQVTM, CDR2 ANQGSEA. There are 13 residues in the CDR3. The J segment lost 9 bases and the V segment lost 3 bases, leaving 8 bases of the junction unmatched. The DNA for the CDR3 is TGCAGCGTTGACATCGCGGGAGCGTGTGAGCAGTTCTTC. It is translated as CSVDIAGACEQFF.

Comments on this clonotype: One junction end does not reproduce the germline sequence, and a read error may be involved. The J gene is TRBJ2-2, the V gene TRBV14; TRBD2 agrees at 7 bases. In germline, CDR1 is SGHDN, CDR2 FVKESK. The CDR3 has 11 amino acids. Here the CDR3 reads CASNQVRELIF. CDR3 coding DNA: TGTGCCAGCAACCAAGTGCGGGAGCTGATTTTT.

This clonotype was seen ten or more times. The genes are TRBV7-9 and TRBJ2-2, with TRBD1 matching over 8 bases. The CDR3 totals 14 residues. Germline V lookup: CDR1 SEHNR, CDR2 FQNEAQ (reference sequence). Germline trimming cut 4 bases from V and 7 bases from J; bases unmatched to any gene: 5. The chain's CDR3 is CASSSTGVNGELFF. The CDR3 region has the DNA TGTGCCAGCAGCTCGACAGGGGTCAACGGGGAGCTGTTTTTT. Full variable domain (remainder filled in from reference TRBV7-9 and TRBJ2-2): DTGVSQNPRHKITKRGQNVTFRCDPISEHNRLYWYRQTLGQGPEFLTYFQNEAQLEKSRLLSDRFSAERPKGSFSTLEIQRTEQGDSAMYLCASSSTGVNGELFFGEGSRLTVL.

To note about this clonotype: The CDR3 end shows no conserved phenylalanine or tryptophan, and so a read error is likely. CDR3 in amino acids: CAISVARGTVELFL. The CDR3 DNA reads TGTGCCATTTCCGTCGCCCGAGGGACCGTGGAGCTGTTTTTG. The gene calls are TRBV6-6 and TRBJ2-2; D is tentatively TRBD1 or TRBD2 (5 bases each). Germline V CDR1 and CDR2: MNHNY, SVGAGI (reference sequence). This CDR3 is 14 amino acids long.

On this clonotype itself: Because the CDR3 is missing its conserved closing phenylalanine or tryptophan, this is likely a read error. This chain joins TRBV11-1 and TRBJ2-1; 8 bases match TRBD2. With 5 bases clipped from V and 0 bases from J, the junction kept 15 bases outside the gene matches. The CDR3 is 19 amino acids. Germline V gives CDR1 SGHAT, CDR2 FQDESV (reference sequence). This CDR3 is CASSPPPASGYISYNEQFL. CDR3 nucleotide sequence: TGTGCCAGCAGCCCTCCCCCTGCTAGCGGGTATATCTCCTACAATGAGCAGTTCCTC.

A note on this clonotype: The junction differs from germline at one of its ends, possibly a read error. This chain joins TRBV4-3 and TRBJ1-6; possibly TRBD1 for D (6 bases). The CDR3 runs to 16 residues. The germline V gene encodes CDR1 LGHNA and CDR2 YSLEER. CDR3 protein: CPSSSWDKGRNPPLHF. CDR3 nucleotide sequence: TGCCCCAGCAGCTCCTGGGACAAGGGAAGGAATCCACCCCTCCACTTT.

The CDR3 loop reads CASSVPGQGSDTQYF. The CDR3 DNA reads as TGTGCCAGCAGTGTCCCGGGACAGGGGTCTGATACGCAGTATTTT. V and J are TRBV12-3 or TRBV12-4 and TRBJ2-3; TRBD1 aligns across 10 bases. The V gene end was trimmed by 5 bases and the J gene end by 6 bases; junction bases not matched to a gene: 8. The CDR3 has 15 amino acids.

A few counts support this clonotype. The V gene is TRBV11-1, the J gene TRBJ1-1; maybe TRBD1 (5 bases). Germline CDR1 is SGHAT and CDR2 is FQDESV (reference sequence). This CDR3 comprises 14 residues. V lost 6 bases and J 8 bases, leaving 19 bases between the germline ends. The DNA for the CDR3 is TGTGCCAGCAGTTTAAGTCGGGGGATAGTCGAAGCTTTCTTT. Its translation is CASSLSRGIVEAFF.

A single count supports this clonotype. No conserved phenylalanine or tryptophan is present at the end of the CDR3, so a read error is the likely explanation. The chain employs TRBV10-3 and TRBJ2-1; D is undetermined. This CDR3 has 14 amino acids. Per germline, CDR1 ENHRY and CDR2 SYGVKD. The CDR3, as DNA: TGTACCATCAGTGAGTCCACCAGAAGTCATGAGCAGTTCTTG. It encodes CTISESTRSHEQFL.

Worth noting for this clonotype: The junction departs from germline at one end; a sequencing error may be responsible. The CDR3 loop is CASNVQGATDTHYF. The CDR3 DNA follows: TGTGCCAGCAATGTACAGGGGGCAACAGATACGCATTATTTT. The rearrangement links TRBV6-6 to TRBJ2-3; the match to TRBD1 covers 9 bases. In germline, CDR1 is MNHNY, CDR2 SVGAGI (reference sequence). CDR3 size: 14 residues.

A note on this clonotype: Since no conserved phenylalanine or tryptophan closes the CDR3, a read error is the likely cause. Because the CDR3's place on the DNA is in doubt, the DNA is left out and the CDR3 is given as listed by TCRdb. The J gene is TRBJ1-1, the V gene TRBV7-8; the D segment call TRBD1 is taken from the table without a DNA check. Germline values: CDR1 SGHVS, CDR2 FQNEAQ. The CDR3 has 13 amino acids, counting both end residues. This CDR3 reads CASSRTMNTEASL.

This clonotype showed up many times. The chain links TRBV5-6 to TRBJ2-7, with a weak D call TRBD1 (6 bases). Between the trimmed V and J ends, which lost 2 bases and 5 bases, there was a span of 11 bases. The CDR3 consists of 13 residues. CDR1 is SGHDT and CDR2 is YYEEEE in the germline V gene. This CDR3 reads CASSFQGLNEQYF. The CDR3 DNA follows: TGTGCCAGCAGCTTCCAGGGGTTGAACGAGCAGTACTTC.

The CDR3 here is CASSSPGAGYHQYF. In DNA form, the CDR3 reads TGTGCCAGCAGTTCCCCGGGCGCGGGCTACCATCAGTACTTC. The rearrangement uses TRBV6-5 and TRBJ2-7, with a weak D call TRBD2 (5 bases). V was cut by 4 bases and J by 10 bases, with 20 bases left in between. Germline V lookup: CDR1 MNHEY, CDR2 SVGAGI. The CDR3 extends over 14 amino acids.

Details on this clonotype: One base away lies a much larger clone, so this may be a sequencing read error. This chain joins TRBV7-8 and TRBJ2-5; D gene uncertain. The CDR3 spans 13 residues. Germline assignment: CDR1 SGHVS and CDR2 FQNEAQ. Trimming took 5 bases from V and 1 from J, leaving 8 bases between them. The CDR3, as DNA: TGTGCCAGCAGCAACGTGGTCCAAGAGACCCAGTACTTC. It encodes CASSNVVQETQYF.

With respect to this clonotype: The junction departs from germline at one end; a sequencing error may be responsible. DNA of the CDR3: TGTGCCAGCACCTTACGATGGACATGGGAAAACGAGCGGTACTTC. Translation gives CASTLRWTWENERYF. This rearrangement joins TRBV11-2 to TRBJ2-7; a weak D match, TRBD1 (5 bases). Germline V gives CDR1 SGHAT, CDR2 FQNNGV. The CDR3 is made up of 15 amino acids.

As regards this clonotype: Because it lacks the conserved phenylalanine or tryptophan at the end, this CDR3 is likely a read error. It is unclear where the CDR3 begins or ends on the DNA, so no DNA is shown, and the CDR3 is as TCRdb lists it. J is TRBJ2-4 and V is TRBV11-1; the table gives TRBD2 as D, unverified against the DNA. Germline values: CDR1 SGHAT, CDR2 FQDESV (reference sequence). The CDR3 length equals 17 residues, ends included. CDR3 in amino acids: CVSSFPGTRGTKNIQYL.